This record covers a single TCR beta chain. V was cut by 7 bases and J by 5 bases, with 15 bases left in between. This CDR3 is built from 14 residues. The V gene's germline CDR1 is MNHEY and CDR2 SVGAGI. Methods used by the authors: Researchers report that nucleated cell counts were estimated from reference gene primer amplification. The table came from immunoSEQ multiplex PCR; TCRdb's copy has only in-frame clones and leaves some out. V and J calls and clone size come straight from that table; D and trimming were deduced from the DNA. The table has just under 45,000 clones, over 70% seen once. This entry comes from a study of blood T cell repertoires in COVID-19.

The TCR was taken from a middle-aged woman with acute or convalescent COVID-19. Sequencing was performed on peripheral blood. The chain couples TRBV6-5 to TRBJ1-5; maybe TRBD1 (6 bases). The CDR3, as DNA: TGTGCCAGCATCGCCCGGGACACCGATCAGCCCCAGCATTTT. This encodes CASIARDTDQPQHF.